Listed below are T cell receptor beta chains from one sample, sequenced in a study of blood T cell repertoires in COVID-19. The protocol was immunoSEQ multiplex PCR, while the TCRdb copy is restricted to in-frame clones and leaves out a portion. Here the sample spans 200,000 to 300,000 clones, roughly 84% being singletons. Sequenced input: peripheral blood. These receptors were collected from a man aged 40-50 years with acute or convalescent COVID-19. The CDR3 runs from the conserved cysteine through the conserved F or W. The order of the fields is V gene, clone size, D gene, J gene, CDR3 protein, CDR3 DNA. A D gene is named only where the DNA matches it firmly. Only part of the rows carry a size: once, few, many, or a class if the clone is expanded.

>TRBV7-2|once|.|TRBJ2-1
CASSLGGTLNNEQFF
TGTGCCAGCAGCTTAGGTGGGACTCTGAACAATGAGCAGTTCTTC
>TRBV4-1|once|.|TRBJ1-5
CASSQALRSQPQHF
TGCGCCAGCAGCCAAGCCTTGAGGTCTCAGCCCCAGCATTTT
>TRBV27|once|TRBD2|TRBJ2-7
CASSLLGTSSYEQYF
TGTGCCAGCAGTTTATTAGGGACTAGTAGCTACGAGCAGTACTTC
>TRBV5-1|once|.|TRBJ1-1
CASGGTGREAFF
TGCGCCAGCGGCGGGACTGGCCGTGAAGCTTTCTTT
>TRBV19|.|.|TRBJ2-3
CASRSQGTDTQYF
TGTGCCAGTAGGTCGCAGGGCACAGATACGCAGTATTTT
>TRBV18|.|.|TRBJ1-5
CASSPSRGGNQPQHF
TGTGCCAGCTCACCGTCACGGGGGGGCAATCAGCCCCAGCATTTT
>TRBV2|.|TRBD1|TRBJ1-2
CASRGRGDGYTF
TGTGCCAGCAGAGGCAGGGGGGATGGCTACACCTTC
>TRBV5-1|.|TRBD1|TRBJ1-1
CASSHIQGFAFF
TGCGCCAGCAGCCACATACAGGGGTTCGCTTTCTTT
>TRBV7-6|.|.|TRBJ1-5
CASSLLTGGDQPQHF
TGTGCCAGCAGCTTATTGACGGGAGGGGATCAGCCCCAGCATTTT
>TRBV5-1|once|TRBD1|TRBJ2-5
CASSSGQGPSLGETQYF
TGCGCCAGCAGCTCGGGACAGGGCCCGTCTCTCGGGGAGACCCAGTACTTC
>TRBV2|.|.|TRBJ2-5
CASNRDQETQYF
TGTGCCAGCAACAGGGACCAAGAGACCCAGTACTTC
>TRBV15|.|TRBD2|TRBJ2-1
CATSRDWLAGGNEQFF
TGTGCCACCAGCAGAGACTGGCTAGCGGGAGGTAATGAGCAGTTCTTC
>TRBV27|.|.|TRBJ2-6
CASSFGQVGANVLTF
TGTGCCAGCAGTTTCGGACAAGTAGGGGCCAACGTCCTGACTTTC
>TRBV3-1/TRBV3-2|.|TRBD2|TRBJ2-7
CASSQDLYTGGKSYEQYF
TGTGCCAGCAGCCAAGATCTTTATACGGGAGGGAAATCCTACGAGCAGTACTTC
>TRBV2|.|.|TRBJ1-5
CASSGSYSNQPQHF
TGTGCCAGCAGTGGGTCCTATAGCAATCAGCCCCAGCATTTT
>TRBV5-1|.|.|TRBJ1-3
CASSMDSSGNTIYF
TGCGCCAGCAGCATGGACAGCTCTGGAAACACCATATATTTT
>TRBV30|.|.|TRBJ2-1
CAWSISTIEQFF
TGTGCCTGGAGTATTAGTACTATCGAGCAGTTCTTC
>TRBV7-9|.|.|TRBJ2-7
CASSFNRKDYEQYF
TGTGCCAGCAGCTTCAACAGGAAGGACTACGAGCAGTACTTC
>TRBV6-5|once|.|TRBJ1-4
CASRGVIEKLFF
TGTGCCAGCAGGGGAGTCATTGAAAAACTGTTTTTT
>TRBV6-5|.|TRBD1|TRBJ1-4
CASSPGQLEKLFF
TGTGCCAGCAGTCCGGGACAGTTGGAAAAACTGTTTTTT
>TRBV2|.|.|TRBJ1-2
CASGQNYGYTF
TGTGCCAGCGGACAGAACTATGGCTACACCTTC
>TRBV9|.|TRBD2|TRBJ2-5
CASSVALPGGPQETQYF
TGTGCCAGCAGCGTAGCCCTACCGGGAGGGCCCCAAGAGACCCAGTACTTC
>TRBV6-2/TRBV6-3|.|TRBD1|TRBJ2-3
CASSYLLGTGDSDTQYF
TGTGCCAGCAGTTATCTGCTCGGGACAGGAGACTCAGATACGCAGTATTTT
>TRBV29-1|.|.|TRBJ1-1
CSVKQGNTEAFF
TGCAGCGTAAAACAGGGTAACACTGAAGCTTTCTTT
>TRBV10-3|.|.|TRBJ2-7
CAISDSYEQYF
TGTGCCATCTCTGACAGTTACGAGCAGTACTTC
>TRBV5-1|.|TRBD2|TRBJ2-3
CASSSGTSGSRTDTQYF
TGCGCCAGCAGCTCCGGGACTAGCGGGAGCCGCACAGATACGCAGTATTTT
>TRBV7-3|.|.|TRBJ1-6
CASSLSLNSPLHF
TGTGCCAGCAGCTTATCGCTAAATTCACCCCTCCACTTT
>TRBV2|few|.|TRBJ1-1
CASQSRGANTEAFF
TGTGCCAGCCAAAGCCGGGGGGCGAACACTGAAGCTTTCTTT
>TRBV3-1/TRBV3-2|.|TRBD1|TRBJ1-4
CASSQRRGHGEKLFF
TGTGCCAGCAGCCAGAGGAGGGGGCATGGTGAAAAACTGTTTTTT
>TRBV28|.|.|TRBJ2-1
CASSNHNGYNEQFF
TGTGCCAGCAGTAATCATAACGGCTACAATGAGCAGTTCTTC
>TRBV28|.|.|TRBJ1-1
CASGRIMNTEAFF
TGTGCCAGCGGGAGAATCATGAACACTGAAGCTTTCTTT
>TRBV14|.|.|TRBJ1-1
CASSHQGRAISNTEAFF
TGTGCCAGCAGCCACCAGGGAAGGGCAATTTCGAACACTGAAGCTTTCTTT
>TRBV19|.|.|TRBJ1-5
CASSQIVRLKGNNQPQHF
TGTGCCAGTAGTCAAATAGTAAGGCTCAAGGGGAACAATCAGCCCCAGCATTTT
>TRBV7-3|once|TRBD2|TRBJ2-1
CASSFIPVSGRSGEQFF
TGTGCCAGCAGTTTCATCCCGGTTAGCGGGAGGTCGGGTGAGCAGTTCTTC
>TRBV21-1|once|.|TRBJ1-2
CARGKRGGSGYTF
TGTGCCAGAGGAAAAAGAGGGGGCTCTGGCTACACCTTC
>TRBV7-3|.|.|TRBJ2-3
CASSQIRTDTQYF
TGTGCCAGCAGCCAAATTCGGACAGATACGCAGTATTTT
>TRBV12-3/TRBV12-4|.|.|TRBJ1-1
CASSNRVYGWAFF
TGTGCCAGCAGCAACAGGGTTTACGGGTGGGCTTTCTTT
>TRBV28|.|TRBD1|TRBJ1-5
CASSIQGQGGDQPQHF
TGTGCCAGCAGTATACAGGGACAGGGAGGGGATCAGCCCCAGCATTTT
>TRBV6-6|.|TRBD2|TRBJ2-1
CASGLSGTSGRDEQFF
TGTGCCAGCGGCTTATCCGGGACTAGCGGGAGGGATGAGCAGTTCTTC
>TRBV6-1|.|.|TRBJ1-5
CASSEARGGHQPQHF
TGTGCCAGCAGTGAAGCGCGGGGGGGCCATCAGCCCCAGCATTTT
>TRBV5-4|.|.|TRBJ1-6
CASSQGSLTNSPLHF
TGTGCCAGCAGTCAGGGTTCCCTTACTAATTCACCCCTCCACTTT
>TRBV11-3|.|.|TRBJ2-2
CASSLVEGGELFF
TGTGCCAGCAGCTTAGTGGAGGGCGGGGAGCTGTTTTTT
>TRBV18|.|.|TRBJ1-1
CASSRGGDTEAFF
TGTGCCAGCTCACGGGGAGGGGACACTGAAGCTTTCTTT
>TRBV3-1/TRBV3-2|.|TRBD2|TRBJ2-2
CASSQYSGRASGELFF
TGTGCCAGCAGCCAATATAGCGGGAGGGCCTCCGGGGAGCTGTTTTTT
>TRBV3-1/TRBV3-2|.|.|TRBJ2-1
CASSQGGAGLGIYEQFF
TGTGCCAGCAGCCAAGGGGGGGCAGGACTAGGCATTTATGAGCAGTTCTTC
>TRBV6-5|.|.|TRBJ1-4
CASLGGSGEKLFF
TGTGCCAGCTTGGGAGGATCGGGTGAAAAACTGTTTTTT
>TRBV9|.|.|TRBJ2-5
CASSPPQGETQYF
TGTGCCAGCAGCCCCCCCCAGGGGGAGACCCAGTACTTC
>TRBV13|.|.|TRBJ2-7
CASSPRDSIYEQYF
TGTGCCAGCAGCCCAAGGGACTCGATCTACGAGCAGTACTTC
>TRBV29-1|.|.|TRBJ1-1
CSVKGGQGIWLNTEAFF
TGCAGCGTCAAAGGTGGGCAGGGAATCTGGTTGAACACTGAAGCTTTCTTT
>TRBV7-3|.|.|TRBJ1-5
CASSLIAGQPQHF
TGTGCCAGCAGCTTAATTGCCGGGCAGCCCCAGCATTTT
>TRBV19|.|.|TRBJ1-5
CASSTRRQYLESGQPQHF
TGTGCCAGTAGTACCCGTAGACAGTATCTGGAGTCTGGCCAGCCCCAGCATTTT
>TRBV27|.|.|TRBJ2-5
CASSLWAMEGKKETQYF
TGTGCCAGCAGTTTATGGGCAATGGAGGGGAAAAAAGAGACCCAGTACTTC
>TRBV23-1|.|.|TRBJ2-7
CASSQSSSGSYEQYF
TGCGCCAGCAGTCAATCCTCCTCGGGGTCCTACGAGCAGTACTTC
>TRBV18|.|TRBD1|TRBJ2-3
CASSPLFPGQSTDTQYF
TGTGCCAGCTCACCTCTTTTTCCGGGACAGAGCACAGATACGCAGTATTTT
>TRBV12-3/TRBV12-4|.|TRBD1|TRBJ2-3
CASLKTGTDTQYF
TGTGCCAGCCTCAAGACAGGGACAGATACGCAGTATTTT
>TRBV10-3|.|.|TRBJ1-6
CAISDGLHSPLHF
TGTGCCATCAGTGATGGACTCCATTCACCCCTCCACTTT
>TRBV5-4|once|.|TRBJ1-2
CASSSPLGGYGYTF
TGTGCCAGCAGCAGCCCCCTAGGGGGCTATGGCTACACCTTC
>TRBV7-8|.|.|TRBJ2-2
CASSLGPGRPNTGELFF
TGTGCCAGCAGCTTGGGGCCAGGGCGCCCGAACACCGGGGAGCTGTTTTTT
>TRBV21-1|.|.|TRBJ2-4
CASSTWDRTAKNIQYF
TGTGCCAGCAGCACATGGGACAGAACAGCCAAAAACATTCAGTACTTC
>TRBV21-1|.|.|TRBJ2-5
CASSRDGGRLEETQYF
TGTGCCAGCAGCCGGGACGGGGGGCGCTTAGAAGAGACCCAGTACTTC